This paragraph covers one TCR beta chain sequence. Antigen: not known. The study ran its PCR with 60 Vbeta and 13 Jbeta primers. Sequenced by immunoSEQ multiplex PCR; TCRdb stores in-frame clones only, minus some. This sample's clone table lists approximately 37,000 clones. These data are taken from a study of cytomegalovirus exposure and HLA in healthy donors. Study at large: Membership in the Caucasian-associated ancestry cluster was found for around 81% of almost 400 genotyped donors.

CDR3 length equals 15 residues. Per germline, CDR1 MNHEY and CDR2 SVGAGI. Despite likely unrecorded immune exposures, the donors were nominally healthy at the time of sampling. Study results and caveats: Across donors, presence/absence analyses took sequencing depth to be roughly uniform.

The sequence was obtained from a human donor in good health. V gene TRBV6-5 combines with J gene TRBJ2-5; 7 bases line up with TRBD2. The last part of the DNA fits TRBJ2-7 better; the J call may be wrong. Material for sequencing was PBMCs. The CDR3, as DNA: TGTGCCAGCAGTTTGACCGGGACTAAAAACTACGAGCAGTACTTC. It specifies CASSLTGTKNYEQYF.